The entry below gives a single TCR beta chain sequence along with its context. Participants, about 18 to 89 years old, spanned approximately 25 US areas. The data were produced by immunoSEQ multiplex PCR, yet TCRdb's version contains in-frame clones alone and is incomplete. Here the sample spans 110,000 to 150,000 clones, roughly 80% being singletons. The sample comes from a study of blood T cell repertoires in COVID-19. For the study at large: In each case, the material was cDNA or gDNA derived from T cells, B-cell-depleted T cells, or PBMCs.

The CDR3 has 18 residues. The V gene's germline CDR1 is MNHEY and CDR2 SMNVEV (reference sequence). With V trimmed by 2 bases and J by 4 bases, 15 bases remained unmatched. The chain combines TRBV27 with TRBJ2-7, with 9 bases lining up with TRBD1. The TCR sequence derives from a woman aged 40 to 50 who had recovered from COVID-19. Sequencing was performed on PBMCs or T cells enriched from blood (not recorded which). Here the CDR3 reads CASSLIGTGMTLTYEQYF. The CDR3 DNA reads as TGTGCCAGCAGTTTAATAGGGACAGGGATGACCCTGACGTACGAGCAGTACTTC.